The clone carrying this TCR beta chain turned up a few times. These data come from a study of T cell changes during pregnancy in multiple sclerosis. TCRdb's copy holds only in-frame clones and misses some; the assay was immunoSEQ multiplex PCR. Of roughly 69,000 clones in the sample, roughly nine tenths were seen once. Trimming removed 3 bases from V and 9 bases from J, with 6 bases in between. This CDR3 has 11 residues. The germline gives CDR1 MNHNS, CDR2 SASEGT. The genes are TRBV6-1 and TRBJ2-1; D gene unclear. Sequencing used peripheral blood, obtained after pregnancy. The source is a female donor with multiple sclerosis, enrolled in a pregnancy study. The CDR3 region is CASSDLSEQFF. In nucleotides, the CDR3 is TGTGCCAGCAGTGATTTGAGTGAGCAGTTCTTC.